This T cell receptor (beta chain) stems from a study of CD8 T cells in ankylosing spondylitis. Whole-study results and caveats: Ankylosing spondylitis blood appeared to carry a characteristic TCR beta motif of under ten highly homologous variants. Disease-linked clones bore a CD8+ phenotype, appearing relatively rarely in peripheral blood. Earlier work had already found some motif variants in reactive arthritis synovial fluid and blood.

This clonotype was observed many times. Antigen unknown. V was clipped by 0 bases and J by 9 bases, with 12 bases between them. Germline CDR1 and CDR2: SNHLY and FYNNEI. The CDR3 totals 14 residues. Preparation of TCR beta libraries was done by quantitative 5'-RACE with molecular barcodes. TCRdb ran MiXCR on the 5' RACE reads and lists one entry per CDR3 protein. The repertoire holds approximately 180,000 distinct CDR3 sequences, with about 20% as singletons. V usage is TRBV2 and J usage is TRBJ2-1, with D uncertain. What was sequenced was blood, either unsorted or a sorted T cell fraction (not recorded which). The sequence derives from a male donor under 30 with ankylosing spondylitis or in good health (not recorded which). The CDR3 region has the DNA TGTGCCAGCAGTGAAGCGGTCCGCCGATCTGAGCAGTTCTTC. The encoded protein is CASSEAVRRSEQFF.